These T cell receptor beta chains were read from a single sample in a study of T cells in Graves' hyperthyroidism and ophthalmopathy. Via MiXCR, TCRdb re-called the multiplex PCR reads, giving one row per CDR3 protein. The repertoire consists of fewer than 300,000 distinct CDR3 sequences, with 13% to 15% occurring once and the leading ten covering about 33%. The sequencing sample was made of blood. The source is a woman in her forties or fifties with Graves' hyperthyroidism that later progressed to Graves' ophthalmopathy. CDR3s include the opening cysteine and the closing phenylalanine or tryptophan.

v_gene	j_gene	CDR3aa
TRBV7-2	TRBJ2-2	CASSFRLAGTGELFF
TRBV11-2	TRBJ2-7	CASSFGDYEQYF
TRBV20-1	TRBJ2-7	CSAPGGYEQYF
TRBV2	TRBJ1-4	CAVRGTVEKLFF
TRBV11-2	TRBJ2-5	CASSSRAGGETQYF
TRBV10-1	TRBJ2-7	CASSPSIRPYEQYF
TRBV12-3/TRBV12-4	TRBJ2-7	CASSPISRVFYEQYF
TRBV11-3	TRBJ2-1	CASSARQGAINEQFF
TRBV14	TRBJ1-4	CASSPRGGMGKLFF
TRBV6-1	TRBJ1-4	CASSWGRGEKLFF
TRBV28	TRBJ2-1	CASSLDGTGPYNEQFF
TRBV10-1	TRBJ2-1	CASSDLSYNEQFF
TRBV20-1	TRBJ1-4	CSAGGQDNEKLFF
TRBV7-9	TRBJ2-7	CASSFPGQGHEQYF
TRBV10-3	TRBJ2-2	CAISESWQGLTGELFF
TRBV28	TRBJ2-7	CASSLGDFWVYEQYF
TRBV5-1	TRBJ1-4	CASSRGEKLFF
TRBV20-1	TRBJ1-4	CSARDQQPATNEKLFF
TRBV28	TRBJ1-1	CATLQDTHTEAFF
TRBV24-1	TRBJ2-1	CATSDFGQGTNEQFF
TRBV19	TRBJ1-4	CASSPHEKLFF
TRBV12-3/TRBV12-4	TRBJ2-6	CASGYGANVLTF
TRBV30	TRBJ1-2	CASPQGIANYGYTF
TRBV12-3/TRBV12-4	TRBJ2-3	CASSFYSGSTDTRYF
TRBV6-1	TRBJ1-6	CASSRSRTGGPIGPYSPLHF
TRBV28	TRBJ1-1	CASWDRDTEAFF
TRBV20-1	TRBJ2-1	CSASSGENLNEQFF
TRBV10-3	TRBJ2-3	CATSPGVTDTQYF
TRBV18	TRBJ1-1	CASSLNRGRGTEAFF
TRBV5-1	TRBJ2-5	CASSPGVPNIKETQYF
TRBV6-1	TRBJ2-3	CASSVGGGVGTDTQYF
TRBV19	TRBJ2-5	CASRDRGSETQYF
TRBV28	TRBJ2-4	CASSLYLGLAKNIQYF
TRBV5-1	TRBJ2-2	CASSSGTSGLTGELFF
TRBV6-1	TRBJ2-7	CATGGVSSYEQYF
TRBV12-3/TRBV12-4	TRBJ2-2	CASKYREPNTGELFF
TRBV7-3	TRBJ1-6	CASSLAGVRNSPLHF
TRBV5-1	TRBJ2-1	CASSRISGSYNEQFF
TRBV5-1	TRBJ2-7	CASSLGASSTYEQYF
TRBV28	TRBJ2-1	CASSPTSRGRAYEQFF
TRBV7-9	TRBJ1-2	CASSYGQGAAYGYTF
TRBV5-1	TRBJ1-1	CASSLESGHTEAFF
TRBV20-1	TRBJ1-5	CSAKAPGARKCSNQPQHF
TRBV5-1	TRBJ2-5	CASSLMAGNQETQYF
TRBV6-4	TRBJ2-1	CASSERLADYNEQFF
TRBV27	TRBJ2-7	CASSFFPTFEGKNSYEQYF
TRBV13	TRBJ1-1	CASRLDRDTEAFF
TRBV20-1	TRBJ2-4	CSARPVAKNIQYF
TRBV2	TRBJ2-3	CASTPGLATDTQYF
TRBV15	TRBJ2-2	CATSRGKLTSGSDTGELFF
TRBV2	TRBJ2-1	CASSDSETYNEQFF
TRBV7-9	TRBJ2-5	CASSYLGHQETQYF
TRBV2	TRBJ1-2	CATWGGPPGGYTF